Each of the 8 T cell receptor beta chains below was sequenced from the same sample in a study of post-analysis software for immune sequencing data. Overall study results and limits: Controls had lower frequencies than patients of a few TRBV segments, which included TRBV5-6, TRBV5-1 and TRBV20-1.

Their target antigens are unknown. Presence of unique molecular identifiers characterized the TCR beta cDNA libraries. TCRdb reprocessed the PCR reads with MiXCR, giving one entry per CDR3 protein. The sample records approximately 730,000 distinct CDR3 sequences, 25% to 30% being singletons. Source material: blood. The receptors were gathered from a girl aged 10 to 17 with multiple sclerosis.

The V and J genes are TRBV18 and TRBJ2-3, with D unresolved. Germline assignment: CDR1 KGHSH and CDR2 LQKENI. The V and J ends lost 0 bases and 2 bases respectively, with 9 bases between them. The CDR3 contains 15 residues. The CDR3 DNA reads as TGTGCCAGCTCACCACCAACCACTAACACAGATACGCAGTATTTT. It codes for CASSPPTTNTDTQYF.

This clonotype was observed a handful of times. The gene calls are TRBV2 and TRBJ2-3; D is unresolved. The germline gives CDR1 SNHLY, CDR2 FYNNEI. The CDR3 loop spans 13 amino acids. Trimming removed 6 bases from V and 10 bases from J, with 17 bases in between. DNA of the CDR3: TGTGCCAGCAGGGCCTCCTGGCAATACGCGCAGTATTTT. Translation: CASRASWQYAQYF.

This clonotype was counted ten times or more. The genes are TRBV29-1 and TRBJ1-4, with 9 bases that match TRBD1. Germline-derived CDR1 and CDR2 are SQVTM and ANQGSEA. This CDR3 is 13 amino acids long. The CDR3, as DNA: TGCAGGCCCACAGGGGGCAGGCGGGAAAAACTGTTTTTT. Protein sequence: CRPTGGRREKLFF. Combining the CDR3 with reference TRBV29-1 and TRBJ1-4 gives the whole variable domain SAVISQKPSRDICQRGTSLTIQCQVDSQVTMMFWYRQQPGQSLTLIATANQGSEATYESGFVIDKFPISRPNLTFSTLTVSNMSPEDSSIYLCRPTGGRREKLFFGSGTQLSVL.

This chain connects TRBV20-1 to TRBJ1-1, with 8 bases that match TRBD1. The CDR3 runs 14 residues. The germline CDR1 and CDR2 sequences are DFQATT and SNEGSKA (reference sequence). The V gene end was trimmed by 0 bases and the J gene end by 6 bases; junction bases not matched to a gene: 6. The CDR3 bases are TGCAGTGCTAGAGATCGGGCAGGGGGCCCTGAAGCTTTCTTT. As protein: CSARDRAGGPEAFF.

This chain's CDR3 is CASSYRGLSNQPQHF. The CDR3 DNA reads as TGTGCCAGCAGTTACAGGGGGCTTAGCAATCAGCCCCAGCATTTT. This chain links TRBV6-2 or TRBV6-3 with TRBJ1-5, with 7 bases aligning to TRBD1. Germline lookup yields CDR1 MNHEY and CDR2 SVGEGT. Losses at the gene ends were 2 bases for V and 0 bases for J; bases not matched to a gene: 1. This CDR3 has 15 amino acids.

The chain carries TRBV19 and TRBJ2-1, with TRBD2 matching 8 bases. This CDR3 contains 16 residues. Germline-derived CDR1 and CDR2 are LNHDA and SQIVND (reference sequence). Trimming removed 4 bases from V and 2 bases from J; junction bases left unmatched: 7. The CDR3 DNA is TGTGCCAGTAGTACTCGCCGGGGGGGCCCCTACAATGAGCAGTTCTTC. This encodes CASSTRRGGPYNEQFF.

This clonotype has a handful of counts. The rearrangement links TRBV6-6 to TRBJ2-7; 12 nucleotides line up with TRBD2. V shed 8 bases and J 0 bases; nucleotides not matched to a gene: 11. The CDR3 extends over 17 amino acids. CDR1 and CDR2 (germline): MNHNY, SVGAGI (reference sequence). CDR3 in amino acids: CASGSRTSGTSSYEQYF. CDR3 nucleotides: TGTGCCAGCGGCTCCCGGACTAGCGGGACGTCCTCCTACGAGCAGTACTTC.

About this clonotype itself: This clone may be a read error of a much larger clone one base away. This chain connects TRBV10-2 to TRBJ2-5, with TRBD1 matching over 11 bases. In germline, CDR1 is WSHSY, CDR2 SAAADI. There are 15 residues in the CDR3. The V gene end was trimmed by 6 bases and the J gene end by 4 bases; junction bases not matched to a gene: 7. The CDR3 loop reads CASRAGTGGRETQYF. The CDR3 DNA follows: TGCGCCAGCAGGGCCGGGACAGGGGGTCGAGAGACCCAGTACTTC.